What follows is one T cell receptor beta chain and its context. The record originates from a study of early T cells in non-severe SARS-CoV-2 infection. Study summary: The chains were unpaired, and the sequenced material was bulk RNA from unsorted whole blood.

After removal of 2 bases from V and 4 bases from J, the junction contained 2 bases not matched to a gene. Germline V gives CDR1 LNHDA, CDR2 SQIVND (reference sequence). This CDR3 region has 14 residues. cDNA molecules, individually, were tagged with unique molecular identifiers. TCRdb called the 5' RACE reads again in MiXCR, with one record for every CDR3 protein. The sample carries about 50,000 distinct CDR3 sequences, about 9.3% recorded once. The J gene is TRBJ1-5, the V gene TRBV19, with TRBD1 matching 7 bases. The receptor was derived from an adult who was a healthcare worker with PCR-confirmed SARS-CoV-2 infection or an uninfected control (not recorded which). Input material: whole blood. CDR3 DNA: TGTGCCAGTAGTATACAGGGACAGAATCAGCCCCAGCATTTT. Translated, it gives CASSIQGQNQPQHF.